A single sample is the source of the 11 T cell receptor beta chains below, sequenced in a study of cytomegalovirus exposure and HLA in healthy donors. Primers for the PCR totalled 60 Vbeta and 13 Jbeta. Some clones are missing from TCRdb's copy, which holds only in-frame ones; the method was immunoSEQ multiplex PCR. The sample includes fewer than 75,000 clones. The sequenced material came from PBMCs. The receptor set was obtained from a boy younger than 18 in good health and CMV-seronegative.

This chain connects TRBV6-6 to TRBJ2-1; 8 nucleotides line up with TRBD2. This CDR3 is built from 15 residues. V shed 4 bases and J 0 bases; nucleotides not matched to a gene: 2. In germline, CDR1 is MNHNY, CDR2 SVGAGI (reference sequence). CDR3 in amino acids: CASSLSGGSYNEQFF. For the CDR3, the DNA is TGTGCCAGCAGTTTAAGCGGGGGCTCCTACAATGAGCAGTTCTTC.

The V gene is TRBV7-9, the J gene TRBJ2-7, with D possibly matching TRBD1 (5 bases). The CDR3 totals 11 residues. The germline gives CDR1 SEHNR, CDR2 FQNEAQ (reference sequence). V gave up 8 bases and J gave up 3 bases, with 8 bases separating them. The CDR3 spells CASDSYYEQYF. Written as DNA, the CDR3 is TGTGCCAGCGACAGCTACTACGAGCAGTACTTC.

V gene TRBV11-3 combines with J gene TRBJ2-7; D possibly corresponds to TRBD1 (5 bases). The CDR3 totals 14 residues. The germline V gene encodes CDR1 SGHNT and CDR2 YENEEA. Between the trimmed V and J ends, which lost 5 bases and 2 bases, there was a span of 13 bases. The CDR3: CASSTRQNPYEQYF. The CDR3 nucleotides read TGTGCCAGCAGCACCCGACAGAACCCCTACGAGCAGTACTTC.

This chain joins TRBV7-9 and TRBJ2-7, with D perhaps TRBD1 (6 bases). Trimming pared 1 base from V and 2 bases from J, leaving 6 bases between. Germline CDR1 reads SEHNR; CDR2 reads FQNEAQ (reference sequence). This CDR3 region has 13 residues. For the CDR3, the DNA is TGTGCCAGCAGCTTAGGGACAGCCTACGAGCAGTACTTC. The encoded protein is CASSLGTAYEQYF.

The chain couples TRBV5-1 to TRBJ2-7; 9 nucleotides match TRBD1. Germline CDR1 SGHRS, CDR2 YFSETQ. Trimming removed 7 bases from V and 4 bases from J; junction bases left unmatched: 6. The CDR3 extends over 13 amino acids. The CDR3 is CASAPQGAYEQYF. CDR3 bases: TGCGCCAGCGCCCCACAGGGGGCTTACGAGCAGTACTTC.

V and J are TRBV4-2 and TRBJ2-2; 7 bases line up with TRBD2. V lost 0 bases to trimming and J lost 0 bases; unmatched junction nucleotides: 4. Germline assignment: CDR1 LGHNA and CDR2 YNFKEQ. The CDR3 extends over 17 amino acids. This CDR3 reads CASSQEGGLANTGELFF. The DNA for the CDR3 is TGTGCCAGCAGCCAAGAAGGCGGACTAGCGAACACCGGGGAGCTGTTTTTT.

The rearrangement links TRBV6-1 to TRBJ1-5, with D unresolved. Trimming shortened V by 6 bases and J by 4 bases, and 10 bases separated the two germline ends. The germline V gene encodes CDR1 MNHNS and CDR2 SASEGT. CDR3 length: 13 residues. As DNA, the CDR3 is TGTGCCAGCAGCCCCAACTTGAATCAGCCCCAGCATTTT. This gives the protein CASSPNLNQPQHF.

The chain combines TRBV27 with TRBJ1-5, with D possibly matching TRBD1 (6 bases). This CDR3 is 14 amino acids long. Trimming took off 5 bases at V and 4 bases at J, with 12 bases between the two ends. Germline V gene sequence: CDR1 MNHEY, CDR2 SMNVEV (reference sequence). The CDR3 DNA sequence: TGTGCCAGCAGTCTATTCACAGGGAATCAGCCCCAGCATTTT. It specifies CASSLFTGNQPQHF.

The rearrangement uses TRBV7-9 and TRBJ2-3, with TRBD1 matching over 8 bases. The V and J ends lost 5 bases and 4 bases, in that order; junction bases with no gene match: 8. Germline V gene sequence: CDR1 SEHNR, CDR2 FQNEAQ (reference sequence). The CDR3 runs to 15 residues. The DNA of the CDR3 is TGTGCCAGCAGCGTGGGGACAGGAGTTGCAGATACGCAGTATTTT. Residues: CASSVGTGVADTQYF. The full variable domain, rest sourced from reference TRBV7-9 and TRBJ2-3, is DTGVSQNPRHKITKRGQNVTFRCDPISEHNRLYWYRQTLGQGPEFLTYFQNEAQLEKSRLLSDRFSAERPKGSFSTLEIQRTEQGDSAMYLCASSVGTGVADTQYFGPGTRLTVL.

This chain connects TRBV19 to TRBJ1-4; D is undetermined. The CDR3 contains 15 residues. Germline V gene lookup returns CDR1 LNHDA and CDR2 SQIVND (reference sequence). Trimming took 7 bases from V and 3 from J, leaving 15 bases between them. The CDR3 bases are TGTGCCAGTACCTTCCGAGGATTTGCTAATGAAAAACTGTTTTTT. This encodes CASTFRGFANEKLFF. Full variable domain (outside the CDR3, taken from reference TRBV19 and TRBJ1-4): DGGITQSPKYLFRKEGQNVTLSCEQNLNHDAMYWYRQDPGQGLRLIYYSQIVNDFQKGDIAEGYSVSREKKESFPLTVTSAQKNPTAFYLCASTFRGFANEKLFFGSGTQLSVL.

V usage is TRBV5-4 and J usage is TRBJ1-1, with D unresolved. This CDR3 is built from 13 residues. The V end lost 3 bases, the J end lost 4 bases, and 10 bases lay between the germline ends. Per germline, CDR1 SGHNT and CDR2 YYREEE (reference sequence). CDR3 DNA: TGTGCCAGCAGCTCCGGACTCCTCACTGAAGCTTTCTTT. Amino acids: CASSSGLLTEAFF.